This T cell receptor (beta chain) was observed in a study of blood T cell repertoires in COVID-19. For the study at large: Sites in the United States, Italy and Spain provided acute and convalescent COVID-19 samples. T cells, B-cell-depleted T cells, or PBMCs provided the cDNA or gDNA that served as material.

CDR3 length: 16 residues. Germline loops: CDR1 LNHDA, CDR2 SQIVND (reference sequence). V lost 1 base to trimming and J lost 2 bases; unmatched junction nucleotides: 4. Original methodology: It was from reference gene primer amplification that nucleated cell counts were estimated. Clones were read by immunoSEQ multiplex PCR, and TCRdb kept only the in-frame ones, dropping some. Clone size and the V and J calls come from that table; the DNA yielded D and trimming. The sample consists of fewer than 50,000 clones, around 84% of them appearing once. The TCR comes from a human donor in a cohort sampled during active COVID-19. The chain uses TRBV19 and TRBJ1-2; 10 bases agree with TRBD1. The specimen was peripheral blood. The CDR3 protein is CASSIAGTGVNYGYTF. As DNA, the CDR3 is TGTGCCAGTAGTATAGCTGGGACAGGGGTGAACTATGGCTACACCTTC.